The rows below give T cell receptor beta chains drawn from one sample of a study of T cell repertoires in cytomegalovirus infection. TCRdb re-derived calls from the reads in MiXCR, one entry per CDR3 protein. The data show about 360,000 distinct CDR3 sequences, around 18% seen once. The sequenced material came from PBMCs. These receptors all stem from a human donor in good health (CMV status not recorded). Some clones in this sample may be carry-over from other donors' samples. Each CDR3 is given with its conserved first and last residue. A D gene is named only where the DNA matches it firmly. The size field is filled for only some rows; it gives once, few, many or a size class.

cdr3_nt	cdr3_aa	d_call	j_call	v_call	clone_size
TGTGCCAGCTCACCAGGGCCTAATTCACCCCTCCACTTT	CASSPGPNSPLHF	-	TRBJ1-6	TRBV18	-
TGTGCCAGCAGCCCACCTCCCCCGCGATACAATGAGCAGTTCTTC	CASSPPPPRYNEQFF	-	TRBJ2-1	TRBV5-6	-
TGCAGCTCTCTGGGACAGTCCCAAGAGACCCAGTACTTC	CSSLGQSQETQYF	TRBD1	TRBJ2-5	TRBV29-1	-
TGCGCCAGCAGCCCGTGGGTGGGGCGGAATGAGCAGTTCTTC	CASSPWVGRNEQFF	-	TRBJ2-1	TRBV5-1	-
TGTGCCAGCAGTTACTCCCCCGGACGCCCGGGGGGGGAGACCCAGTACTTC	CASSYSPGRPGGETQYF	TRBD2	TRBJ2-5	TRBV6-5	-
TGCAGCGTTGCCTGGGACAGGGGAACCACTGAAGCTTTCTTT	CSVAWDRGTTEAFF	TRBD1	TRBJ1-1	TRBV29-1	few
TGTGCCAGTAGAGTCGGAATGAACACCGGGGAGCTGTTTTTT	CASRVGMNTGELFF	-	TRBJ2-2	TRBV19	-
TGTGCCAGCAGCTTAGTAGGGAGGGACTGGAATGAGCAGTTCTTC	CASSLVGRDWNEQFF	TRBD2	TRBJ2-1	TRBV7-6	few
TGTGCCAGCAGACGTGACAGGGCAGGCGACACTGAAGCTTTCTTT	CASRRDRAGDTEAFF	TRBD1	TRBJ1-1	TRBV5-4	once
TGTGCCAGCAGCAAAGACAGGGGTTGGTTCAATTCACCCCTCCACTTT	CASSKDRGWFNSPLHF	TRBD1	TRBJ1-6	TRBV7-8	many
TGTGCCAGCAGCTTAACCCGGAGCGAGAACACTGAAGCTTTCTTT	CASSLTRSENTEAFF	-	TRBJ1-1	TRBV7-6	many
TGTGCCAGCAGTGCGACTAGCGGAGAGACCCAGTACTTC	CASSATSGETQYF	TRBD2	TRBJ2-5	TRBV2	-
TGTGCCAGCAAAGAAAGGGACAGGGCTTTGGATACGCAGTATTTT	CASKERDRALDTQYF	TRBD1	TRBJ2-3	TRBV6-6	few
TGTGCCAGCAGCTCGGACCGTTGGGGGCCCACAGATACGCAGTATTTT	CASSSDRWGPTDTQYF	-	TRBJ2-3	TRBV11-1	few
TGTGCCAGCAGTTACCCTCTGGGACAGATAGGAAACACCATATATTTT	CASSYPLGQIGNTIYF	TRBD1	TRBJ1-3	TRBV6-6	-
TGTGCCAGCAGGGTCCTAGCGGGAGGTTCCTACGAGCAGTACTTC	CASRVLAGGSYEQYF	TRBD2	TRBJ2-7	TRBV6-6	-
TGTGCCAGCTCACCGCAGACAGGGTCTAAAGATACGCAGTATTTT	CASSPQTGSKDTQYF	TRBD1	TRBJ2-3	TRBV18	-
TGTGCCAGCAGCCGAGGGGGACGGGGCGAGCAGTACTTC	CASSRGGRGEQYF	-	TRBJ2-7	TRBV7-2	-
TGTGCCAGCAGCATAAGGGGGGGAGACTTCGGGACTGAAGCTTTCTTT	CASSIRGGDFGTEAFF	-	TRBJ1-1	TRBV7-9	-
TGTGCCAGCAGCCCCTGGGGCACGCAGGGGGATGAGCAGTTCTTC	CASSPWGTQGDEQFF	TRBD1	TRBJ2-1	TRBV5-4	-
TGTGCCAGTAGTATAGGCGGCAGCCGCTGGCGTGAAAAACTGTTTTTT	CASSIGGSRWREKLFF	-	TRBJ1-4	TRBV19	-
TGTGCCAGCAGCCAAGAGGCGGAAAGAGCCTACGAGCAGTACTTC	CASSQEAERAYEQYF	-	TRBJ2-7	TRBV4-2	-
TGTGCCAGTAGTATTGGCGGGGGAGGGCACTTTCAGCCCCAGCATTTT	CASSIGGGGHFQPQHF	-	TRBJ1-5	TRBV19	few
TGCAGTGCTAGAGACAGGGGGCTTCGAGAGACCCAGTACTTC	CSARDRGLRETQYF	TRBD1	TRBJ2-5	TRBV20-1	-
TGCGCCAGCAGCTCCCCGGGACTCCGCGTCACTAATGAAAAACTGTTTTTT	CASSSPGLRVTNEKLFF	-	TRBJ1-4	TRBV5-1	few
TGTGCCAGCAGTTTGACGGGGAGCCCTCACAATGAGCAGTTCTTC	CASSLTGSPHNEQFF	-	TRBJ2-1	TRBV27	-
TGTGCCATCAGTGACGACAGGGGGTTCGGCTACACCTTC	CAISDDRGFGYTF	TRBD1	TRBJ1-2	TRBV10-3	-
TGTGCCAGCAGCTTACCTGACATAGGGGACTACACAGATACGCAGTATTTT	CASSLPDIGDYTDTQYF	TRBD2	TRBJ2-3	TRBV5-4	few
TGTGCCAGCAGCCCATTTTTTGGTTTCGGGCCTCGGAACACTGAAGCTTTCTTT	CASSPFFGFGPRNTEAFF	-	TRBJ1-1	TRBV4-1	-
TGTGCCAGCAGCTTACCGGGGCTGATCCAAGAGACCCAGTACTTC	CASSLPGLIQETQYF	-	TRBJ2-5	TRBV11-1	many
TGTGCCAGCAGCAGCCGGACAGTCGCAACTAATGAAAAACTGTTTTTT	CASSSRTVATNEKLFF	-	TRBJ1-4	TRBV7-2	many
TGTGCCAGCAGCTCCGGGGCAGCCAACACCGGGGAGCTGTTTTTT	CASSSGAANTGELFF	-	TRBJ2-2	TRBV7-6	many
TGTGCCAGCAGCCGACTAGCGGTCCAAGAGACCCAGTACTTC	CASSRLAVQETQYF	TRBD2	TRBJ2-5	TRBV6-2/TRBV6-3	few
TGTGCCGGAAAACAGGGATACGAGCAGTACTTC	CAGKQGYEQYF	-	TRBJ2-7	TRBV2	-
TGTGCCAGCAGTTACCCCCGATGGGTAGCGGACACCGGGGAGCTGTTTTTT	CASSYPRWVADTGELFF	-	TRBJ2-2	TRBV6-6	-
TGTGCCAGCAGCTTATTCCCGGGGGAGGGTCAGCCCCAGCATTTT	CASSLFPGEGQPQHF	-	TRBJ1-5	TRBV11-2	few
TGTGCCAGCAGCTTAAAACAGGGGTTCTATGGCTACACCTTC	CASSLKQGFYGYTF	TRBD1	TRBJ1-2	TRBV7-2	many
TGTGCCAGCTCACCACAGCAGAACACCGGGGAGCTGTTTTTT	CASSPQQNTGELFF	-	TRBJ2-2	TRBV18	few
TGTGCCAGCAGCTCCAATAGGCGGGGCAATGAGCAGTTCTTC	CASSSNRRGNEQFF	-	TRBJ2-1	TRBV12-3/TRBV12-4	many
TGCAGTGCTCCGCAGGGGCGGACTGAAGCTTTCTTT	CSAPQGRTEAFF	-	TRBJ1-1	TRBV20-1	-
TGTGCCAGCAGCTTTGTCAGGGGGCAGGGTGAAGCTTTCTTT	CASSFVRGQGEAFF	TRBD1	TRBJ1-1	TRBV7-2	many
TGCAGCGTCGTTTTAGCCGCGGAGACCCAGTACTTC	CSVVLAAETQYF	-	TRBJ2-5	TRBV29-1	few
TGCAGTGCTAGTTTGGGCGCTGAAGCTTTCTTT	CSASLGAEAFF	-	TRBJ1-1	TRBV20-1	-
TGTGCCAGCAGTTACTCGCCAGCGGGAGCCCCCGAGCAGTACTTC	CASSYSPAGAPEQYF	TRBD2	TRBJ2-7	TRBV6-2/TRBV6-3	-
TGTGCCAGCAGCTTGATGTCATCTCCGTACCAAGAGACCCAGTACTTC	CASSLMSSPYQETQYF	-	TRBJ2-5	TRBV5-4	-
TGTGCCAGCCGGAAGGGGACAGGTGGCGAAAAACTGTTTTTT	CASRKGTGGEKLFF	TRBD1	TRBJ1-4	TRBV2	many